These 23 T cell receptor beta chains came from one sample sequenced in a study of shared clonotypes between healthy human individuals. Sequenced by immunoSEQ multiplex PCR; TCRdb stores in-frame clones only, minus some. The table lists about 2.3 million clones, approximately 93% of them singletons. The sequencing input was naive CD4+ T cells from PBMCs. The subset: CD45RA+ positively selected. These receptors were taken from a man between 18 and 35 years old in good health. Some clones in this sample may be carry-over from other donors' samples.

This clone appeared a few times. CDR3 DNA: TGCGCCAGCAGGACAGGGAATGAAAAACTGTTTTTT. This encodes CASRTGNEKLFF. The rearrangement uses TRBV5-1 and TRBJ1-4, with 7 bases lining up with TRBD1. The germline V gene encodes CDR1 SGHRS and CDR2 YFSETQ. This CDR3 is 12 amino acids long. Trimming cost V 5 bases and J 5 bases; bases outside gene matches: 0. The whole variable domain, filled in from reference TRBV5-1 and TRBJ1-4, reads KAGVTQTPRYLIKTRGQQVTLSCSPISGHRSVSWYQQTPGQGLQFLFEYFSETQRNKGNFPGRFSGRQFSNSRSEMNVSTLELGDSALYLCASRTGNEKLFFGSGTQLSVL.

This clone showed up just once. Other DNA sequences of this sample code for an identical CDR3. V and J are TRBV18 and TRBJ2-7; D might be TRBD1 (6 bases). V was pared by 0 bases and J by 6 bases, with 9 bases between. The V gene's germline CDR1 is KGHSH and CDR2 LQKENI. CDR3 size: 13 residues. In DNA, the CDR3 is TGTGCCAGCTCACCACCGGTAGGGGGCGAGCAGTACTTC. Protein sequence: CASSPPVGGEQYF.

CDR3 residues: CASSEFRAEGEKLFF. The CDR3 nucleotides are TGTGCCAGCAGTGAATTCAGGGCCGAGGGTGAAAAACTGTTTTTT. The chain has TRBV25-1 and TRBJ1-4; D is possibly TRBD1 (5 bases). CDR1 MGHDK and CDR2 SYGVNS come from the germline V gene. Trimming took off 1 base at V and 7 bases at J, with 13 bases between the two ends. This CDR3 has 15 residues.

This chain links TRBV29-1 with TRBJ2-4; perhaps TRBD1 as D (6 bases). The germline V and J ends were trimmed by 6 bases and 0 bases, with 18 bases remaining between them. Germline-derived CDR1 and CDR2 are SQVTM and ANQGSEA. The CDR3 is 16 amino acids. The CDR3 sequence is CSVLRQVGIAKNIQYF. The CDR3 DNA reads TGCAGCGTCCTGAGACAGGTGGGAATAGCCAAAAACATTCAGTACTTC.

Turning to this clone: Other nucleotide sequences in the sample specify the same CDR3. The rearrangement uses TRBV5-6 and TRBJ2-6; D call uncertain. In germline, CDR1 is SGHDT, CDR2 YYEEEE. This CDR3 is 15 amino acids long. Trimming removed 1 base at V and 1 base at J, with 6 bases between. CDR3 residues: CASSLRVSGANVLTF. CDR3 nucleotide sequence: TGTGCCAGCAGCTTGCGAGTTTCTGGGGCCAACGTCCTGACTTTC.

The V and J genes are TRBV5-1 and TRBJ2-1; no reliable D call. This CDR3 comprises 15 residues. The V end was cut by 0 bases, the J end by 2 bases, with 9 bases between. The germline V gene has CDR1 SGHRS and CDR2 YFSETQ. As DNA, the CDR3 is TGCGCCAGCAGCTTGGAAGCACAAACCTACAATGAGCAGTTCTTC. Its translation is CASSLEAQTYNEQFF.

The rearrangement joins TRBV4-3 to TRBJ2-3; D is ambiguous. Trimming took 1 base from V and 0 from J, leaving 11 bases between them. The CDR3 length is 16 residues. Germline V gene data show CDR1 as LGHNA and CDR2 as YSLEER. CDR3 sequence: CASSQGVAGSTDTQYF. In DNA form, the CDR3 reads TGCGCCAGCAGCCAAGGGGTCGCCGGGAGCACAGATACGCAGTATTTT.

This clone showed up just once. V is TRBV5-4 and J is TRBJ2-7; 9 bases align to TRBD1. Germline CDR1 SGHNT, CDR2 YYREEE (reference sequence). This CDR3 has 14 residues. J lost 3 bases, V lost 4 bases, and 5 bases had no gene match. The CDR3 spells CASSPQGQGYEQYF. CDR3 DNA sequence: TGTGCCAGCAGCCCGCAGGGACAGGGCTACGAGCAGTACTTC.

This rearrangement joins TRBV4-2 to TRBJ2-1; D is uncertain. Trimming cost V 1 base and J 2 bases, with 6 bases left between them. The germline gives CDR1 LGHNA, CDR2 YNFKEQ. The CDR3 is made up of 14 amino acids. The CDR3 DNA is TGTGCCAGCAGCCAAGTTACAGCCTACAATGAGCAGTTCTTC. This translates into CASSQVTAYNEQFF.

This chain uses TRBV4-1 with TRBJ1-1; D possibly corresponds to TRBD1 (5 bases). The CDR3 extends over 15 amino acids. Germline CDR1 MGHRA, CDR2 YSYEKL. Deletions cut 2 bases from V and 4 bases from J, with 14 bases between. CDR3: CASSQPVAGITEAFF. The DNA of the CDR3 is TGCGCCAGCAGCCAACCCGTGGCAGGGATCACTGAAGCTTTCTTT.

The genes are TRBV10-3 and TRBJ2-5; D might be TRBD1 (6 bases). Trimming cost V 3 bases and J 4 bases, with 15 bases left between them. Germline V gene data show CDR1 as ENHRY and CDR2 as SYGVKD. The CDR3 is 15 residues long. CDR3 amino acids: CAISDHRAGGETQYF. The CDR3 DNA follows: TGTGCCATCAGTGATCACAGGGCTGGAGGAGAGACCCAGTACTTC.

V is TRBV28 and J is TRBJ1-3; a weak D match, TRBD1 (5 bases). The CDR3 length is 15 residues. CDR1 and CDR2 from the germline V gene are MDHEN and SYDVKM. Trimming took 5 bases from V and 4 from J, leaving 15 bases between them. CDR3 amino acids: CASSVSGAKGNTIYF. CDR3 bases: TGTGCCAGCAGTGTCTCCGGGGCCAAAGGAAACACCATATATTTT.

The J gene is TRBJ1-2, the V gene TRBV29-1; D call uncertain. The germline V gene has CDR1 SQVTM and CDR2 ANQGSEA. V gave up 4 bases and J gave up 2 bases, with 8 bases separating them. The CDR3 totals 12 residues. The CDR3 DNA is TGCAGCGTTGTTGGAGACAACTATGGCTACACCTTC. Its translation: CSVVGDNYGYTF.

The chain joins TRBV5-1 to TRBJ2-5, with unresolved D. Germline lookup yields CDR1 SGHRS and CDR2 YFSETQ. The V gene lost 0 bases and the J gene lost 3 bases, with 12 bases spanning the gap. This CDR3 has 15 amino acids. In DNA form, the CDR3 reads TGCGCCAGCAGCTTGGCCCCCGGCCAAGAAGAGACCCAGTACTTC. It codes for CASSLAPGQEETQYF.

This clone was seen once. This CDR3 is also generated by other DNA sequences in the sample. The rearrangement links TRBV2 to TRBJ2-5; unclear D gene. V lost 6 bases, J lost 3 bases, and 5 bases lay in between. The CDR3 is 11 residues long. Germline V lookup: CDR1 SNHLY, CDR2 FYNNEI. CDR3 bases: TGTGCCAGCAGAACCGAAGAGACCCAGTACTTC. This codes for CASRTEETQYF.

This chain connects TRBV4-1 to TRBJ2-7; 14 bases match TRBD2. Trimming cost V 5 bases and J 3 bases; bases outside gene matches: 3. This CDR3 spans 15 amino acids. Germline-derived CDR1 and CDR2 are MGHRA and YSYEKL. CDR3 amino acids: CASSAGLAGVYEQYF. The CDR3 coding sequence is TGCGCCAGCAGCGCGGGACTAGCGGGAGTCTACGAGCAGTACTTC.

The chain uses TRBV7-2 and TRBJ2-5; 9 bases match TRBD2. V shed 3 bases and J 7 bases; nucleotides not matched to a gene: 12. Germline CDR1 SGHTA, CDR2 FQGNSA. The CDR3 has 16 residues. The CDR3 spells CASSFRLADQKRTQYF. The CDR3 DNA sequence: TGTGCCAGCAGCTTTCGACTAGCGGACCAAAAGAGGACCCAGTACTTC.

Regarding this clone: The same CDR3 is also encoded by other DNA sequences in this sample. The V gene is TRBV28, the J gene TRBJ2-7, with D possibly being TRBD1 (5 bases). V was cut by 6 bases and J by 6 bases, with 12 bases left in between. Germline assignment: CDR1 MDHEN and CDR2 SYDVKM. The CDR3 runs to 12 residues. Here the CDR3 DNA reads TGTGCCAGCAGCCTCAGGGTTGGCGAGCAGTACTTC. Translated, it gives CASSLRVGEQYF.

The CDR3 DNA is TGTGCCTGGAGTGAAGGTATGACTGAAGCTTTCTTT. Translating it yields CAWSEGMTEAFF. The rearrangement uses TRBV30 and TRBJ1-1, with D unclear. Germline values: CDR1 GTSNPN, CDR2 SVGIG (reference sequence). The V and J ends lost 1 base and 5 bases respectively, with 8 bases between them. CDR3 size: 12 residues.

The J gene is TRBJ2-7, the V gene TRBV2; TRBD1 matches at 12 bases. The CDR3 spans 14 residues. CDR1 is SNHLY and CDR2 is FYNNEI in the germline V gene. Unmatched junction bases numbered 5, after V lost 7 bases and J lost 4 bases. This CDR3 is CASTLGQGAYEQYF. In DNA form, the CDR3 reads TGTGCCAGCACCTTGGGACAGGGGGCATACGAGCAGTACTTC.

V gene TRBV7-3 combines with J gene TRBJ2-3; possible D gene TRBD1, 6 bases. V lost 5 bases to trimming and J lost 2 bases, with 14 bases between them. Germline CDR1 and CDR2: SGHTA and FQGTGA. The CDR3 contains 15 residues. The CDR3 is CASSRGQPLTDTQYF. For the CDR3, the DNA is TGTGCCAGCAGCCGAGGACAGCCCCTCACAGATACGCAGTATTTT.

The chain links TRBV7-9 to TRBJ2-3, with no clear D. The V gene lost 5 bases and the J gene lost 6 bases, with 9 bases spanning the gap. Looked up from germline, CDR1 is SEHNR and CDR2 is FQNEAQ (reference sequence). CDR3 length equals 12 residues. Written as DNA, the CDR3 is TGTGCCAGCAGCGGCAGATCGGATACGCAGTATTTT. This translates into CASSGRSDTQYF.

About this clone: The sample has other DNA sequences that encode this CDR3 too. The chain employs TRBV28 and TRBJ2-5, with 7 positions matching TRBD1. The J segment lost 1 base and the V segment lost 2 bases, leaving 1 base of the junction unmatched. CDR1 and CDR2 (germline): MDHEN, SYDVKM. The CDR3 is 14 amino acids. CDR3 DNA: TGTGCCAGCAGTTTAGGGACAGTCCAAGAGACCCAGTACTTC. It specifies CASSLGTVQETQYF.